This TCR beta chain was retrieved from a study of response to subunit inactivated influenza vaccine. In TCRdb, the RT-PCR reads were re-called with MiXCR into one record per CDR3 protein. The table records approximately 730,000 distinct CDR3 sequences, about 15% of them present only once. J was trimmed by 7 bases and V by 3 bases; bases with no gene match: 4. This CDR3 is built from 13 residues. Germline values: CDR1 MNHNS, CDR2 SASEGT. General study results and limits: Each seasonal flu vaccination may recruit only limited new T cells, authors suggested.

As for this clonotype: Its cognate antigen is unknown.

The V call is TRBV6-1, the J call TRBJ1-1; 8 nucleotides align to TRBD1. The sample in question was PBMCs from blood, obtained around 15 days before vaccination. This clonotype was sampled from a man aged 50 to 60 who received an inactivated influenza vaccine. DNA of the CDR3: TGTGCCAGCAGTGAGACAGGGGCGGGTGAAGCTTTCTTT. The encoded protein is CASSETGAGEAFF.